One sample yielded the 17 T cell receptor beta chains listed below, sequenced in a study of blood T cell repertoires in COVID-19. Data came from immunoSEQ multiplex PCR; TCRdb stores just in-frame clones and leaves some out. The table has 150,000 to 200,000 clones, about 80% seen once. The sequenced sample was PBMCs or T cells enriched from blood (not recorded which). The source of these receptors is an older woman with acute COVID-19.

The chain links TRBV2 to TRBJ1-2; D is uncertain. CDR1 and CDR2 from the germline V gene are SNHLY and FYNNEI. V was clipped by 6 bases and J by 2 bases, with 10 bases between them. CDR3 length: 13 amino acids. CDR3 nucleotide sequence: TGTGCCAGCAGGGAGGACGTAAACTATGGCTACACCTTC. Residues: CASREDVNYGYTF.

This clone was detected once. V and J are TRBV4-3 and TRBJ1-5; D is uncertain. This CDR3 region has 14 residues. Germline CDR1 LGHNA, CDR2 YSLEER. Deletions cut 1 base from V and 5 bases from J, with 9 bases between. DNA of the CDR3: TGCGCCAGCAGCCAAGTTAGCTCCGATCAGCCCCAGCATTTT. Its protein is CASSQVSSDQPQHF.

The chain carries TRBV5-1 and TRBJ1-1; D remains ambiguous. The CDR3 is made up of 15 amino acids. Trimming cost V 7 bases and J 0 bases, with 16 bases left between them. Germline assignment: CDR1 SGHRS and CDR2 YFSETQ. CDR3 in DNA: TGCGCCAGCGAAGAGGGTCGGATCATGAACACTGAAGCTTTCTTT. It specifies CASEEGRIMNTEAFF.

The chain links TRBV6-5 to TRBJ2-7; tentative D call: TRBD1 (6 bases). Germline V gene lookup returns CDR1 MNHEY and CDR2 SVGAGI. CDR3 length equals 12 residues. The V end was cut by 5 bases, the J end by 6 bases, with 11 bases between. This CDR3 reads CASSTRGGEQYV. The CDR3 DNA is TGTGCCAGCAGTACACGAGGGGGCGAGCAGTACGTC.

The genes are TRBV6-6 and TRBJ1-1; D unclear. This CDR3 contains 13 residues. Per the germline V gene, CDR1 is MNHNY and CDR2 is SVGAGI (reference sequence). The V end was cut by 2 bases, the J end by 5 bases, with 9 bases between. The chain's CDR3 is CASSYEGGTEAFF. The CDR3 region has the DNA TGTGCCAGCAGTTACGAGGGAGGAACTGAAGCTTTCTTT.

The chain carries TRBV28 and TRBJ1-3; tentative D call: TRBD1 (5 bases). The germline CDR1 and CDR2 sequences are MDHEN and SYDVKM. This CDR3 is 16 amino acids long. The germline V and J ends were trimmed by 4 bases and 0 bases, with 13 bases remaining between them. The CDR3 spells CASSYMGGGSGNTIYF. In DNA form, the CDR3 reads TGTGCCAGCAGTTACATGGGGGGGGGCTCTGGAAACACCATATATTTT.

The CDR3 region has the DNA TGTGCCTGGAGTGTCCAGGGGGCCTACGAGCAGTACGTC. This gives the protein CAWSVQGAYEQYV. The chain employs TRBV30 and TRBJ2-7; 7 positions agree with TRBD1. V dropped 0 bases and J dropped 2; count of bases not matched to a gene: 1. This CDR3 is 13 amino acids long. Per germline, CDR1 GTSNPN and CDR2 SVGIG (reference sequence).

This rearrangement joins TRBV11-2 to TRBJ2-1; the match to TRBD1 covers 7 bases. Germline CDR1 and CDR2: SGHAT and FQNNGV. This CDR3 contains 14 residues. V was pared by 6 bases and J by 8 bases, with 10 bases of the junction left unmatched. CDR3 in DNA: TGTGCCAGCAGTTATAGACAGGGTATTCATGAGCAGTTCTTC. It codes for CASSYRQGIHEQFF.

The gene calls are TRBV6-5 and TRBJ1-2; 7 nucleotides match TRBD1. CDR3 length equals 14 residues. Germline CDR1 is MNHEY and CDR2 is SVGAGI. V lost 8 bases to trimming and J lost 4 bases; unmatched junction nucleotides: 10. The CDR3 is CASASTGAIYGYTF. CDR3 sequence (DNA): TGTGCCAGCGCGTCAACAGGGGCGATCTATGGCTACACCTTC.

J is TRBJ2-5 and V is TRBV3-1 (or the pseudogene TRBV3-2), with 9 bases identical to TRBD2. CDR1 and CDR2 from the germline V gene are LGHDT and YNNKEL (reference sequence). The J segment lost 1 base and the V segment lost 3 bases, leaving 21 bases of the junction unmatched. The CDR3 totals 21 residues. The CDR3 bases are TGTGCCAGCAGCCATAACATGGGACTAGCTGAGGAAGGGCGTATCCAAGAGACCCAGTACTTC. It specifies CASSHNMGLAEEGRIQETQYF.

The chain is built from TRBV4-3 and TRBJ2-2; 9 bases agree with TRBD1. Trimming at V came to 4 bases and at J to 4 bases, leaving 7 bases not matched to a gene. The CDR3 totals 16 residues. The germline CDR1 and CDR2 sequences are LGHNA and YSLEER. DNA for the CDR3: TGCGCCAGCAGCCGGCGACAGGGGGATGGCACCGGGGAGCTGTTTTTT. Protein sequence: CASSRRQGDGTGELFF.

The chain is built from TRBV6-5 and TRBJ2-3, with 8 nucleotides matching TRBD2. This CDR3 is 14 amino acids long. Germline-derived CDR1 and CDR2 are MNHEY and SVGAGI. With 5 bases clipped from V and 2 bases from J, the junction kept 3 bases outside the gene matches. The CDR3: CASSSGGFTDTQYF. The CDR3 nucleotides are TGTGCCAGCAGTAGCGGGGGATTCACAGATACGCAGTATTTT.

V is TRBV6-5 and J is TRBJ2-6; D is uncertain. Trimming removed 2 bases from V and 0 bases from J, with 5 bases in between. The CDR3 sequence is 15 residues long. Germline V lookup: CDR1 MNHEY, CDR2 SVGAGI. The CDR3, as DNA: TGTGCCAGCAGTTACACCGGCTCTGGGGCCAACGTCCTGACTTTC. It yields the protein CASSYTGSGANVLTF.

The chain carries TRBV27 and TRBJ2-5; tentatively, D is TRBD2 (6 bases). Germline assignment: CDR1 MNHEY and CDR2 SMNVEV (reference sequence). The CDR3 loop spans 15 amino acids. Trimming removed 3 bases at V and 1 base at J, with 12 bases between. CDR3 loop: CASSFGWDSQETQYF. In DNA, the CDR3 is TGTGCCAGCAGTTTCGGGTGGGACTCCCAAGAGACCCAGTACTTC.

This clone has only a few counts. The chain couples TRBV19 to TRBJ1-3; D call uncertain. CDR3 length: 12 amino acids. Germline CDR1 reads LNHDA; CDR2 reads SQIVND (reference sequence). Trimming pared 10 bases from V and 8 bases from J, leaving 15 bases between. CDR3 nucleotide sequence: TGTGCCATCCTGGAGGCGCCACACACCATATATTTT. Translated: CAILEAPHTIYF.

The chain recombines TRBV7-2 with TRBJ2-2, with 9 positions matching TRBD2. Looked up from germline, CDR1 is SGHTA and CDR2 is FQGNSA. This CDR3 has 16 amino acids. V was pared by 2 bases and J by 6 bases, with 7 bases of the junction left unmatched. The CDR3 protein is CASSLWSSGKAGELFF. CDR3 bases: TGTGCCAGCAGCTTATGGTCTAGCGGGAAGGCCGGGGAGCTGTTTTTT.

The V and J genes are TRBV27 and TRBJ2-7; 9 bases align to TRBD1. CDR3 length: 15 residues. Germline trimming cut 3 bases from V and 6 bases from J; bases unmatched to any gene: 9. The germline V gene has CDR1 MNHEY and CDR2 SMNVEV (reference sequence). CDR3 amino acids: CASSLSGTGQVEQYF. The CDR3 DNA sequence: TGTGCCAGCAGTTTGAGCGGGACAGGGCAGGTCGAGCAGTACTTC.